These 16 T cell receptor beta chains originate from one sample sequenced in a study of cytomegalovirus exposure and HLA in healthy donors. The PCR employed 60 Vbeta primers together with 13 Jbeta primers. Produced via immunoSEQ multiplex PCR; TCRdb's table is partial and in-frame only. The listing contains approximately 120,000 clones. The specimen was PBMCs. All receptors come from a young man in good health and CMV-seronegative.

V and J are TRBV29-1 and TRBJ2-6, with a tentative D call TRBD2 (5 bases). V lost 6 bases and J 2 bases, leaving 5 bases between the germline ends. The germline gives CDR1 SQVTM, CDR2 ANQGSEA. The CDR3 length is 12 residues. The CDR3 region is CSVGAGANVLTF. The CDR3 DNA reads TGCAGCGTGGGAGCTGGGGCCAACGTCCTGACTTTC. The whole variable domain, filled in from reference TRBV29-1 and TRBJ2-6, reads SAVISQKPSRDICQRGTSLTIQCQVDSQVTMMFWYRQQPGQSLTLIATANQGSEATYESGFVIDKFPISRPNLTFSTLTVSNMSPEDSSIYLCSVGAGANVLTFGAGSRLTVL.

The chain employs TRBV10-1 and TRBJ2-7; 7 nucleotides align to TRBD1. Unmatched junction bases numbered 4, after V lost 5 bases and J lost 0 bases. CDR3 length equals 14 residues. In germline, CDR1 is WNHNN, CDR2 SYGVQD (reference sequence). DNA for the CDR3: TGCGCCAGCAGTCCCCGGACAGGCTCCTACGAGCAGTACTTC. This translates into CASSPRTGSYEQYF.

This chain joins TRBV27 and TRBJ2-7, with TRBD1 identical over 9 bases. The trim removed 5 bases at V and 4 bases at J, leaving 6 bases unmatched. The CDR3 loop spans 14 amino acids. CDR1 is MNHEY, CDR2 SMNVEV, per germline (reference sequence). CDR3 DNA sequence: TGTGCCAGCAGTAAGAGGACAGGGGAGTACGAGCAGTACTTC. Amino acids: CASSKRTGEYEQYF.

The chain recombines TRBV4-1 with TRBJ1-1; TRBD1 agrees at 7 bases. The junction had 5 bases not matched to a gene; V was cut back by 4 bases and J by 6 bases. The germline gives CDR1 MGHRA, CDR2 YSYEKL. The CDR3 consists of 13 residues. CDR3 DNA sequence: TGCGCCAGCAGCCGCCCCCAGGGGGCTGAAGCTTTCTTT. This encodes CASSRPQGAEAFF.

The chain couples TRBV9 to TRBJ1-3, with D possibly being TRBD1 (6 bases). This CDR3 comprises 17 residues. CDR1 and CDR2 from the germline V gene are SGDLS and YYNGEE. The ends were cut back, 0 bases at V and 0 bases at J, with 13 bases in the middle. CDR3 sequence (DNA): TGTGCCAGCAGCGTAGATCTAGGGGGAAACTCTGGAAACACCATATATTTT. This encodes CASSVDLGGNSGNTIYF.

The chain uses TRBV4-2 and TRBJ1-4, with a possible D match to TRBD1 (6 bases). The CDR3 loop spans 16 amino acids. Trimming stripped 0 bases from V and 8 bases from J, with 16 bases between. Germline CDR1 and CDR2: LGHNA and YNFKEQ. The CDR3 here is CASSQDFRGNNEKLFF. CDR3 coding DNA: TGTGCCAGCAGCCAAGATTTCAGGGGAAATAACGAAAAACTGTTTTTT.

The rearrangement uses TRBV29-1 and TRBJ2-7; 8 bases agree with TRBD1. This CDR3 has 13 amino acids. Germline trimming cut 6 bases from V and 4 bases from J; bases unmatched to any gene: 8. From germline, CDR1 is SQVTM and CDR2 ANQGSEA. The CDR3 region is CSVARGQSYEQYF. The DNA of the CDR3 is TGCAGCGTCGCCAGGGGGCAGAGTTACGAGCAGTACTTC.

This chain connects TRBV29-1 to TRBJ2-1, with TRBD1 matching 8 bases. Trimming cost V 7 bases and J 4 bases; bases outside gene matches: 6. Germline CDR1 SQVTM, CDR2 ANQGSEA. The CDR3 has 13 residues. The CDR3 sequence: CSGTRDRYNEQFF. CDR3 bases: TGCAGCGGCACCCGGGACAGGTACAATGAGCAGTTCTTC.

The chain carries TRBV29-1 and TRBJ1-4; a weak D match, TRBD1 (5 bases). The CDR3 spans 13 residues. Trimming took off 1 base at V and 7 bases at J, with 10 bases between the two ends. Germline V gives CDR1 SQVTM, CDR2 ANQGSEA. DNA for the CDR3: TGCAGCGTTGAAGGGCAGGGCATTGAAAAACTGTTTTTT. Encoded protein: CSVEGQGIEKLFF.

The V call is TRBV2, the J call TRBJ2-1; 10 bases map to TRBD2. J gave up 3 bases and V 10 bases, and 9 bases lay outside the gene matches. Germline V lookup: CDR1 SNHLY, CDR2 FYNNEI. This CDR3 has 15 residues. CDR3 protein: CATFLAGVYYNEQFF. The CDR3 DNA follows: TGTGCCACCTTTCTAGCGGGGGTATACTACAATGAGCAGTTCTTC.

V and J are TRBV18 and TRBJ2-3; D is uncertain. The CDR3 extends over 12 amino acids. The ends were cut back, 6 bases at V and 4 bases at J, with 8 bases in the middle. CDR1 KGHSH and CDR2 LQKENI come from the germline V gene. This CDR3 reads CASSLASDTQYF. The CDR3 nucleotides read TGTGCCAGCTCCCTCGCGTCAGATACGCAGTATTTT. The full variable domain, with the rest looked up from reference TRBV18 and TRBJ2-3, is NAGVMQNPRHLVRRRGQEARLRCSPMKGHSHVYWYRQLPEEGLKFMVYLQKENIIDESGMPKERFSAEFPKEGPSILRIQQVVRGDSAAYFCASSLASDTQYFGPGTRLTVL.

The genes are TRBV2 and TRBJ1-6; D is ambiguous. Germline loops: CDR1 SNHLY, CDR2 FYNNEI. V dropped 9 bases and J dropped 5 bases, with 14 bases sitting between them. The length of the CDR3 is 14 residues. The CDR3 reads CASGETTDNSPLHF. The CDR3 coding sequence is TGTGCCAGTGGGGAGACGACTGATAATTCACCCCTCCACTTT.

CDR3 bases: TGCGCCAGCAGCCCTAGCGGGGGTACCGGGGAGCTGTTTTTT. Amino acids: CASSPSGGTGELFF. This sequence joins TRBV10-1 and TRBJ2-2; 10 nucleotides agree with TRBD2. The CDR3 totals 14 residues. CDR1 is WNHNN and CDR2 is SYGVQD in the germline V gene (reference sequence). V lost 6 bases and J lost 5; bases outside the gene matches: 3.

The gene calls are TRBV5-1 and TRBJ2-1; TRBD2 is a possible D gene (7 bases). Per germline, CDR1 SGHRS and CDR2 YFSETQ. The CDR3 is 14 residues long. The V end was cut by 4 bases, the J end by 9 bases, with 17 bases between. The CDR3 here is CASSTGPGEGEQFF. The CDR3 DNA is TGCGCCAGCAGCACAGGGCCGGGGGAGGGTGAGCAGTTCTTC.

The chain is built from TRBV28 and TRBJ1-3; 8 bases are a match to TRBD1. CDR1 is MDHEN, CDR2 SYDVKM, per germline. V shed 5 bases, J shed 0 bases, and the junction held 6 bases outside the gene matches. The CDR3 is 16 residues long. The chain's CDR3 is CASSTDRGVSGNTIYF. The CDR3 DNA is TGTGCCAGCAGTACAGACAGGGGAGTCTCTGGAAACACCATATATTTT.

V is TRBV11-2 and J is TRBJ1-2, with 8 positions matching TRBD1. The germline gives CDR1 SGHAT, CDR2 FQNNGV. V gave up 7 bases and J gave up 7 bases; unmatched junction bases: 17. This CDR3 has 16 amino acids. In DNA form, the CDR3 reads TGTGCCAGCACCGATACAGGGGGGGGCTTATTAAGTGGCTACACCTTC. Its translation: CASTDTGGGLLSGYTF.